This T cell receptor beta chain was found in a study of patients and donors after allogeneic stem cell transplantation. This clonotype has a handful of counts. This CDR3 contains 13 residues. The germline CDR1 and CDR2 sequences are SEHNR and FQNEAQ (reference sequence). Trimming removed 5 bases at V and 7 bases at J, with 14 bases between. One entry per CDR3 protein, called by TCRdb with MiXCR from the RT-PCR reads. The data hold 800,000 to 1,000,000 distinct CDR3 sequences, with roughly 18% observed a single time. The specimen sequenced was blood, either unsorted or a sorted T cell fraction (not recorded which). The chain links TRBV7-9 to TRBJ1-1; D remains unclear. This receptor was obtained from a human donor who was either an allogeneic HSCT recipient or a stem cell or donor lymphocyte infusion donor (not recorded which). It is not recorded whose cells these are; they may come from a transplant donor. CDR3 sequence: CASSRSKDGEAFF. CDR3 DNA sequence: TGTGCCAGCAGCCGCTCTAAGGACGGTGAAGCTTTCTTT.